This T cell receptor beta chain was recovered during a study of long-term antiretroviral therapy in people with HIV. No donor had fewer than one pre-ART PBMC sample or fewer than two post-ART PBMC samples. With respect to this clone: The antigen remains unidentified. Additional DNA sequences in this sample encode the identical CDR3.

The junction had 1 base not matched to a gene; V was cut back by 4 bases and J by 0 bases. The CDR3 contains 15 residues. The V gene's germline CDR1 is SGHDT and CDR2 YYEEEE. The study, taken as a whole, reports: Diversity remained lower than transplant donor controls, even though it increased after ART. Blood, drawn from the mid-2000s to the late 2010s, may reflect older ART regimens.

At survey level, the immunoSEQ assay was run in its v3.0 version. Sequencing used immunoSEQ multiplex PCR; TCRdb keeps in-frame clones, though not all of them. The table includes under 50,000 clones, approximately 85% detected once. The V and J genes are TRBV5-6 and TRBJ1-5, with 10 bases fitting TRBD1. Sequencing was performed on unsorted PBMCs, taken 3.1 years after starting antiretroviral therapy. This TCR was recovered from a woman aged 50 to 65 with HIV. The CDR3 protein is CASSDRGLSNQPQHF. CDR3 nucleotides: TGTGCCAGCAGCGACAGGGGGCTTAGCAATCAGCCCCAGCATTTT.